This T cell receptor (beta chain) was profiled in a study of regulatory T cells in long-lasting Graves disease. General study points: The analysis examined peripheral blood only and excluded thyroid tissue.

This clonotype was recorded a few times. Its antigen is as yet unknown. Indicated time point: newly diagnosed GD, antithyroid drugs for less than 3 months. With RNA extracted from PBMCs as input, the TCR library was made. Investigators prepared the TCR beta libraries by applying iRepertoire HTBI primers and Arm-PCR of CDR3 regions. MiXCR was run by TCRdb on the multiplex PCR reads, yielding one entry per CDR3 protein. The data hold about 470,000 distinct CDR3 sequences, with about 15% observed a single time. Another study also made use of these data, one on T cells in Graves' hyperthyroidism and ophthalmopathy. That work adds: Most clonotypes expanded in the thyroid (above 0.001) were also present in blood.

This TCR derives from a woman aged 25-40 years with Graves disease. The sequences come from peripheral blood mononuclear cells (PBMCs), collected at new diagnosis, from a patient treated with antithyroid drugs.

The CDR3 region has the DNA TGTGCCTGGTTAAGGCCCGGGGGGTTGCAAGTCGAGCAGTACTTC. It is translated as CAWLRPGGLQVEQYF. The chain uses TRBV30 and TRBJ2-7, with 7 bases identical to TRBD2. There are 15 residues in the CDR3. Germline CDR1 is GTSNPN and CDR2 is SVGIG (reference sequence). Trimming took 5 bases from V and 6 from J; bases not matched to a gene: 16.